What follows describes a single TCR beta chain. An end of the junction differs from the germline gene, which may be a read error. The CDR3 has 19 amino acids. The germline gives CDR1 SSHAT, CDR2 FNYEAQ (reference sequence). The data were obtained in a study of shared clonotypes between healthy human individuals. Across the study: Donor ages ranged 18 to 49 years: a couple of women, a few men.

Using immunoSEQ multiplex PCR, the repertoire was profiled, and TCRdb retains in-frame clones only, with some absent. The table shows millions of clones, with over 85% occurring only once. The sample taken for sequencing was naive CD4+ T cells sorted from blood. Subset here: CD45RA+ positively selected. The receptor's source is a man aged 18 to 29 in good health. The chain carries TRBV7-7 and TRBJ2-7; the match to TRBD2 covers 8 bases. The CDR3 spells CASIGTSFSRFGAYYEQYF. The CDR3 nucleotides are TGTGCTAGCATCGGGACTAGTTTTTCCCGCTTCGGAGCCTACTACGAGCAGTACTTC.